The T cell receptor (beta chain) described here comes from a study of technical replicates of blood from several donors. Produced via immunoSEQ multiplex PCR; TCRdb's table is partial and in-frame only. The data contain 75,000 or so clones, 90% to 95% of them singletons. The germline V gene encodes CDR1 SNHLY and CDR2 FYNNEI. V gave up 4 bases and J gave up 0 bases, with 11 bases separating them. This CDR3 region has 15 residues. The TCR was taken from a human donor in good health. Sequencing was carried out using T cells isolated from PBMCs. The V and J genes are TRBV2 and TRBJ2-3, with D tentatively TRBD1 (5 bases). The CDR3 sequence is CASSGTRTSTDTQYF. The DNA of the CDR3 is TGTGCCAGCAGTGGGACAAGAACTAGCACAGATACGCAGTATTTT.